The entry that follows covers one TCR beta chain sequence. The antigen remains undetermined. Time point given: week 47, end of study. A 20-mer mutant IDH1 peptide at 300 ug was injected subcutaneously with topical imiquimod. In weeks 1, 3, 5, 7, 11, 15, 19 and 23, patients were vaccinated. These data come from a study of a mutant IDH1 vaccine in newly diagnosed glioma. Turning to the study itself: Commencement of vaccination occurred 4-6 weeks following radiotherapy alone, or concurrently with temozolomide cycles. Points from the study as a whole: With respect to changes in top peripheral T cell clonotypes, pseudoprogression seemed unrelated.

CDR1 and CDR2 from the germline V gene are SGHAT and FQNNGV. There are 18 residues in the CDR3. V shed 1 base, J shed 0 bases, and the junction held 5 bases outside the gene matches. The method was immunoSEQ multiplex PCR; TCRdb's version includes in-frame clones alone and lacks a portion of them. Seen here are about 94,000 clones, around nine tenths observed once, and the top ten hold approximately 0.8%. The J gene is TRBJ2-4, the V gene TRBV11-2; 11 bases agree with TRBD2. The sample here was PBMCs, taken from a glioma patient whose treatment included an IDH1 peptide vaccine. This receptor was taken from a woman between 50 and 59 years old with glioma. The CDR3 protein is CASSLALAGGLAKNIQYF. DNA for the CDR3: TGTGCCAGCAGCTTAGCGCTAGCGGGAGGACTAGCCAAAAACATTCAGTACTTC.